This T cell receptor beta chain appears in the sequencing data of a study of chemoradiotherapy in HPV16-positive cancers (dated by TCRdb to between 2022 and 2023). Some background on the complete study: Candidate HPV-specific T-cell clones and common TCR motifs were defined by functional T-cell assays performed on cells from two HPV16-positive patients. The candidate HPV-specific TCRs and motifs were subsequently tracked in TCR repertoires obtained from approximately 86 patients with HPV-related cancers. The study asked whether T-cell immunity against the HPV oncoproteins E6 and E7 changes during chemoradiotherapy and whether it affects survival. Results the study describes overall, beyond this receptor: Improved recurrence-free survival in HPV16-positive patients was associated with expansion of HPV-responsive T cells during chemoradiotherapy. The survival association was reported for HPV16-positive patients, and the functional definition of HPV-specific T cells was derived from only a couple of HPV16-positive patients. Expansion of candidate HPV-specific clones and E7-related TCR motifs was observed in the tumor microenvironment during treatment, whereas no such expansion was observed for non-HPV-specific T cells.

Regarding this clone: Its antigen has not been determined. Base-call qualities are not available, and no considerably larger clone is one nucleotide away.

Preparation of the library involved the immunoSEQ multiplex PCR assay. Imported from immuneACCESS, the table was reduced by TCRdb to in-frame sequences with V and J called. These copies leave out some clones; in studies compared against another copy, an unresolved V gene accounts for under half, and the cause of the remainder is not known. The sample table shows about 20,000 clones, and over 85% are seen once. The ten largest clones add up to 2.3% of the sample. Because repertoires were sampled repeatedly during chemoradiotherapy, clonal expansion in the tumor microenvironment could be followed. CDR1 and CDR2 are read off the germline V gene as SGHRS and YFSETQ. Taken from cysteine to phenylalanine, the CDR3 has 15 residues. Only the CDR3 portion is preserved as DNA: 45 bases, with reading frame beginning at the first base. Deletion took 0 bases off V and 4 bases off J, with a span of 13 bases between the germline ends.

Specimen: blood, collected from a patient who underwent chemoradiotherapy. This clonotype was obtained from a human donor with HPV-associated anogenital cancer. Here the chain combines TRBV5-1 and TRBJ1-2, with the D gene too uncertain to name. This receptor carries the CDR3 CASSLAEPASYGYTF. Read as DNA, the sequence is TGCGCCAGCAGCTTGGCAGAGCCAGCCTCCTATGGCTACACCTTC.